Following are 5 T cell receptor beta chains from one sample sequenced in a study of blood T cells in healthy people across ages. Using a J-beta primer mix together with a sample-barcoded 5' primer, a second PCR was run for roughly 7 to 11 cycles. Via MiXCR, TCRdb re-called the 5' RACE reads, giving one row per CDR3 protein. Among some 800,000 distinct CDR3 sequences listed, around a quarter were seen once. The sample was also reused in another study, on T cells of mothers and their children.

The sample consisted of blood. The receptors derive from a boy younger than 18 in good health.

In the case of this clonotype: At one of its ends the junction is not consistent with the germline gene, which may arise from a read error. The chain carries TRBV4-1 and TRBJ2-7; 13 positions match TRBD2. This CDR3 is built from 16 residues. The germline V gene has CDR1 MGHRA and CDR2 YSYEKL. The CDR3 sequence is CASSHGGGTSGDSRFF. In nucleotides, the CDR3 is TGCGCCAGCAGCCACGGAGGAGGGACTAGCGGGGATAGTAGGTTCTTC.

This clonotype was detected only a few times. The J gene is TRBJ2-1, the V gene TRBV20-1; 12 bases map to TRBD2. The CDR3 covers 17 residues. CDR1 is DFQATT, CDR2 SNEGSKA, per germline (reference sequence). V trimming: 1 base; J trimming: 0 bases; junction bases outside the gene matches: 4. Here the CDR3 DNA reads TGCAGTGCTAGAGTAAGACTAGCGGGAGCCTCCTACAATGAGCAGTTCTTC. This gives the protein CSARVRLAGASYNEQFF.

J is TRBJ2-7 and V is TRBV2; 8 bases are a match to TRBD2. Germline-derived CDR1 and CDR2 are SNHLY and FYNNEI. The trim removed 2 bases at V and 4 bases at J, leaving 4 bases unmatched. The CDR3 spans 14 residues. CDR3 in DNA: TGTGCCAGCAGTGAAAAACTAGCGGAGTACGAGCAGTACTTC. Residues: CASSEKLAEYEQYF.

This chain uses TRBV4-3 with TRBJ2-3; no definite D call. Germline CDR1 and CDR2: LGHNA and YSLEER. The CDR3 sequence is 16 residues long. The V end was cut by 1 base, the J end by 0 bases, with 11 bases between. The CDR3 DNA reads as TGCGCCAGCAGCCAAGGAAAGGGCCAAAGCACAGATACGCAGTATTTT. Translation gives CASSQGKGQSTDTQYF.

Notes on this clonotype: A junction boundary mismatches the germline segment, possibly from a read error. The chain recombines TRBV14 with TRBJ2-5, with 11 bases aligning to TRBD1. The germline V gene encodes CDR1 SGHDN and CDR2 FVKESK. The CDR3 loop spans 16 amino acids. CDR3 DNA sequence: TGTGCCAGTAGCCAAGAGTGGACAGGGGGCGGTCAGACCCAGTACTTC. Encoded protein: CASSQEWTGGGQTQYF.